The rows below give T cell receptor beta chains drawn from one sample of a study of blood T cell repertoires in COVID-19. The method was immunoSEQ multiplex PCR; TCRdb's version includes in-frame clones alone and lacks a portion of them. The sample has some 250,000 clones; around 90% are singletons. The sample taken for sequencing was PBMCs or T cells enriched from blood (not recorded which). These receptors were collected from a woman aged 35 to 49 with acute COVID-19. CDR3s include the opening cysteine and the closing phenylalanine or tryptophan. The D gene is left open where the match is weak. Size is omitted from some rows. Given values are once, few, many or a class for expanded clones.

j_gene: TRBJ2-1
v_gene: TRBV9
len: 15
abundance: few
d_gene: TRBD2
CDR3aa: CASSGSGGARDEQFF
CDR3nt: TGTGCCAGCAGCGGTAGCGGGGGGGCCCGGGATGAGCAGTTCTTC

j_gene: TRBJ1-2
v_gene: TRBV6-5
len: 14
abundance: NA
d_gene: NA
CDR3aa: CASEEGQMGYGYTF
CDR3nt: TGTGCCAGCGAGGAGGGGCAGATGGGCTATGGCTACACCTTC

j_gene: TRBJ1-1
v_gene: TRBV5-1
len: 15
abundance: NA
d_gene: TRBD1
CDR3aa: CASRRSPGQGTEAFF
CDR3nt: TGCGCCAGCAGGCGATCTCCGGGACAGGGGACTGAAGCTTTCTTT

j_gene: TRBJ1-6
v_gene: TRBV10-1
len: 12
abundance: NA
d_gene: NA
CDR3aa: CASQGHRSPLHF
CDR3nt: TGCGCCAGCCAGGGACATCGATCACCCCTCCACTTT

j_gene: TRBJ1-5
v_gene: TRBV28
len: 14
abundance: NA
d_gene: TRBD1
CDR3aa: CASRTGGLVQPQHF
CDR3nt: TGTGCCAGCAGGACAGGGGGACTAGTTCAGCCCCAGCATTTT

j_gene: TRBJ1-3
v_gene: TRBV19
len: 15
abundance: NA
d_gene: NA
CDR3aa: CASSPNGQSGNTIYF
CDR3nt: TGTGCCAGTAGTCCGAATGGACAGAGTGGAAACACCATATATTTT

j_gene: TRBJ2-1
v_gene: TRBV3-1/TRBV3-2
len: 15
abundance: once
d_gene: TRBD2
CDR3aa: CARSQGRGGLVEQFF
CDR3nt: TGTGCCCGCAGCCAGGGGCGGGGGGGGCTAGTTGAGCAGTTCTTC

j_gene: TRBJ1-1
v_gene: TRBV5-1
len: 16
abundance: NA
d_gene: NA
CDR3aa: CASSLVAGGAVTEAFF
CDR3nt: TGCGCCAGCAGCTTGGTCGCTGGGGGGGCGGTCACTGAAGCTTTCTTT

j_gene: TRBJ1-2
v_gene: TRBV7-9
len: 18
abundance: NA
d_gene: TRBD1
CDR3aa: CASSFSRGTGGSNYGYTF
CDR3nt: TGTGCCAGCAGCTTCTCTAGGGGGACAGGGGGCTCAAACTATGGCTACACCTTC

j_gene: TRBJ1-4
v_gene: TRBV28
len: 14
abundance: NA
d_gene: NA
CDR3aa: CASGGRGSSEKLFF
CDR3nt: TGTGCCAGCGGCGGGCGGGGCTCGAGTGAAAAACTGTTTTTT

j_gene: TRBJ2-3
v_gene: TRBV4-1
len: 17
abundance: NA
d_gene: NA
CDR3aa: CASSQGGGRRGTDTQYF
CDR3nt: TGCGCCAGCAGCCAAGGGGGGGGCCGGCGGGGCACAGATACGCAGTATTTT

j_gene: TRBJ1-2
v_gene: TRBV28
len: 13
abundance: NA
d_gene: NA
CDR3aa: CASSVRLRDGYTF
CDR3nt: TGTGCCAGCAGTGTCCGCCTCAGGGATGGCTACACCTTC

j_gene: TRBJ2-5
v_gene: TRBV30
len: 14
abundance: NA
d_gene: TRBD2
CDR3aa: CAWSRTSGGAAQYF
CDR3nt: TGTGCCTGGTCTCGGACTAGCGGGGGGGCAGCCCAGTACTTC

j_gene: TRBJ2-2
v_gene: TRBV5-6
len: 16
abundance: NA
d_gene: NA
CDR3aa: CASSLGRGTNTGELFF
CDR3nt: TGTGCCAGCAGCTTAGGAAGGGGAACAAACACCGGGGAGCTGTTTTTT

j_gene: TRBJ1-2
v_gene: TRBV7-9
len: 16
abundance: NA
d_gene: TRBD1
CDR3aa: CASSLREQGINYGYTF
CDR3nt: TGTGCCAGCAGCCTCAGAGAACAGGGGATTAACTATGGCTACACCTTC

j_gene: TRBJ1-4
v_gene: TRBV19
len: 14
abundance: NA
d_gene: TRBD1
CDR3aa: CASNTGGSNEKLFF
CDR3nt: TGTGCCAGTAACACAGGGGGTAGTAATGAAAAACTGTTTTTT

j_gene: TRBJ1-5
v_gene: TRBV6-1
len: 16
abundance: once
d_gene: TRBD1
CDR3aa: CASSGLRTGLNQPQHF
CDR3nt: TGTGCCAGCAGTGGATTAAGGACAGGCCTTAATCAGCCCCAGCATTTT

j_gene: TRBJ2-7
v_gene: TRBV3-1/TRBV3-2
len: 16
abundance: NA
d_gene: TRBD2
CDR3aa: CASSQGRAGARYEQYF
CDR3nt: TGTGCCAGCAGCCAGGGGAGGGCGGGAGCGCGCTACGAGCAGTACTTC

j_gene: TRBJ2-3
v_gene: TRBV24-1
len: 15
abundance: NA
d_gene: TRBD2
CDR3aa: CATSDVAGGPDTQYF
CDR3nt: TGTGCCACCAGTGACGTAGCGGGGGGGCCAGATACGCAGTATTTT

j_gene: TRBJ2-7
v_gene: TRBV3-1/TRBV3-2
len: 14
abundance: NA
d_gene: NA
CDR3aa: CASSRGPAVYEQYF
CDR3nt: TGTGCCAGCAGCCGGGGCCCTGCAGTCTACGAGCAGTACTTC

j_gene: TRBJ2-7
v_gene: TRBV6-1
len: 19
abundance: NA
d_gene: TRBD1
CDR3aa: CASSEASWGRGLRSYEQYF
CDR3nt: TGTGCCAGCAGTGAAGCGAGTTGGGGCAGGGGGCTTAGGAGCTACGAGCAGTACTTC

j_gene: TRBJ2-7
v_gene: TRBV28
len: 14
abundance: NA
d_gene: NA
CDR3aa: CASSLYSTGYEQYF
CDR3nt: TGTGCCAGCAGTTTGTACTCAACAGGGTACGAGCAGTACTTC

j_gene: TRBJ2-7
v_gene: TRBV4-1
len: 17
abundance: NA
d_gene: TRBD2
CDR3aa: CASSPRLAGGLSYEQYF
CDR3nt: TGCGCCAGCAGCCCCCGACTAGCGGGGGGACTCTCCTACGAGCAGTACTTC

j_gene: TRBJ1-3
v_gene: TRBV7-9
len: 15
abundance: NA
d_gene: TRBD1
CDR3aa: CASSYNDRGENTIYF
CDR3nt: TGTGCCAGCAGCTACAACGACAGGGGGGAAAACACCATATATTTT

j_gene: TRBJ2-1
v_gene: TRBV25-1
len: 16
abundance: NA
d_gene: TRBD1
CDR3aa: CASSDSGQGLYNEQFF
CDR3nt: TGTGCCAGCAGTGATTCGGGACAGGGTTTATACAATGAGCAGTTCTTC

j_gene: TRBJ1-1
v_gene: TRBV3-1/TRBV3-2
len: 14
abundance: NA
d_gene: NA
CDR3aa: CASSQGGTPSSAFF
CDR3nt: TGTGCCAGCAGCCAAGGTGGGACACCGAGCTCGGCTTTCTTT

j_gene: TRBJ2-5
v_gene: TRBV24-1
len: 16
abundance: NA
d_gene: NA
CDR3aa: CATSDPSPGSQETQYF
CDR3nt: TGTGCCACCAGTGATCCGAGTCCGGGATCCCAAGAGACCCAGTACTTC

j_gene: TRBJ1-1
v_gene: TRBV5-6
len: 11
abundance: NA
d_gene: NA
CDR3aa: CASSLGAGAFF
CDR3nt: TGTGCCAGCAGCTTGGGGGCGGGGGCTTTCTTT

j_gene: TRBJ1-2
v_gene: TRBV28
len: 14
abundance: NA
d_gene: NA
CDR3aa: CASVGADGYYGYTF
CDR3nt: TGTGCCAGCGTAGGGGCGGACGGGTACTATGGCTACACCTTC